Each of the 16 T cell receptor beta chains below was sequenced from the same sample in a study of beta chain features in type 1 diabetes. Investigators reverse transcribed all isolated RNA, so they sequenced expressed TCRB transcripts. Sequencing used immunoSEQ multiplex PCR; TCRdb keeps in-frame clones, though not all of them. This table has under 450,000 clones, about 15% appearing once. Sequencing used naive CD4+ T cells from blood. The receptors stem from a man in his thirties or forties in good health.

This clone showed up just a few times. The chain couples TRBV29-1 to TRBJ2-7, with D possibly being TRBD1 or TRBD2 (6 bases each). The CDR3 has 12 amino acids. The ends were cut back, 4 bases at V and 7 bases at J, with 14 bases in the middle. The germline V gene encodes CDR1 SQVTM and CDR2 ANQGSEA. Written as DNA, the CDR3 is TGCAGCGTTGCCTTGGGGGGCGCGGAGCAGTACTTC. Protein: CSVALGGAEQYF.

V is TRBV18 and J is TRBJ2-1; tentatively, D is TRBD2 (5 bases). V lost 2 bases to trimming and J lost 9 bases, with 11 bases between them. The germline V gene has CDR1 KGHSH and CDR2 LQKENI. The CDR3 is 13 amino acids. CDR3 region: CASSPSGVGEQFF. CDR3 sequence (DNA): TGTGCCAGCTCACCAAGCGGTGTCGGTGAGCAGTTCTTC.

The rearrangement links TRBV9 to TRBJ2-1, with 8 bases matching TRBD1. There are 16 residues in the CDR3. Unmatched junction bases numbered 7, after V lost 3 bases and J lost 2 bases. Per germline, CDR1 SGDLS and CDR2 YYNGEE. CDR3 region: CASSATGQAAYNEQFF. As DNA, the CDR3 is TGTGCCAGCAGCGCCACGGGACAGGCGGCCTACAATGAGCAGTTCTTC. The variable domain in full, with the rest retrieved from reference TRBV9 and TRBJ2-1, is DSGVTQTPKHLITATGQRVTLRCSPRSGDLSVYWYQQSLDQGLQFLIQYYNGEERAKGNILERFSAQQFPDLHSELNLSSLELGDSALYFCASSATGQAAYNEQFFGPGTRLTVL.

This chain links TRBV7-6 with TRBJ2-3, with D hard to call. Germline-derived CDR1 and CDR2 are SGHVS and FNYEAQ. Trimming took off 1 base at V and 1 base at J, with 15 bases between the two ends. The CDR3 covers 17 residues. The CDR3 DNA reads as TGTGCCAGCAGCTTAGGCAGAAAACCCTTCCGCACAGATACGCAGTATTTT. Translating it yields CASSLGRKPFRTDTQYF.

The rearrangement joins TRBV2 to TRBJ2-1, with a tentative D call TRBD2 (6 bases). The germline V and J ends were trimmed by 9 bases and 6 bases, with 18 bases remaining between them. CDR3 length equals 14 residues. CDR1 is SNHLY, CDR2 FYNNEI, per germline. CDR3: CARGPPDSGNEQFF. The CDR3 region has the DNA TGTGCCAGAGGCCCACCAGATAGCGGCAATGAGCAGTTCTTC.

V gene TRBV2 combines with J gene TRBJ2-7; weak D call: TRBD2 (5 bases). The V end lost 7 bases, the J end lost 10 bases, and 11 bases lay between the germline ends. The CDR3 is 10 amino acids. In germline, CDR1 is SNHLY, CDR2 FYNNEI. The CDR3 is CASMAGYQYV. The CDR3 DNA reads as TGTGCCAGCATGGCGGGCTATCAGTACGTC.

The chain uses TRBV4-2 and TRBJ2-5; 13 positions match TRBD2. V lost 3 bases, J lost 5 bases, and 9 bases stayed unmatched. Germline values: CDR1 LGHNA, CDR2 YNFKEQ. This CDR3 is built from 17 residues. CDR3 protein: CASSQWTSGSGGETQYF. CDR3 sequence (DNA): TGTGCCAGCAGCCAGTGGACTAGCGGGAGTGGGGGTGAGACCCAGTACTTC.

This clone was detected a few times. The genes are TRBV1 and TRBJ2-5; whether TRBD2, the table's D call, matches the DNA was not checked. TRBV1 is termed a pseudogene. This CDR3 is 18 amino acids long. The CDR3 region has the DNA TGCACCAGCAGCCATCACCGGACTAGCGGGGGGGACAGGGAGACCCAGTACTTC. It encodes CTSSHHRTSGGDRETQYF.

This clone was found a few times. The chain recombines TRBV7-2 with TRBJ2-3; 10 nucleotides agree with TRBD1. The CDR3 has 16 residues. The V gene's germline CDR1 is SGHTA and CDR2 FQGNSA. V was pared by 3 bases and J by 5 bases, with 8 bases of the junction left unmatched. For the CDR3, the DNA is TGTGCCAGCAGCTTCCTAGAGGGACAGGGGAAAGATACGCAGTATTTT. It codes for CASSFLEGQGKDTQYF.

Remarks on this clone: Within the sample, other DNA sequences also encode this same CDR3. J is TRBJ2-3 and V is TRBV20-1; weak D call: TRBD1 (6 bases). The germline V and J ends were trimmed by 5 bases and 5 bases, with 8 bases remaining between them. The CDR3 covers 11 residues. Per germline, CDR1 DFQATT and CDR2 SNEGSKA (reference sequence). The CDR3 spells CSAGTLDTQYF. DNA for the CDR3: TGCAGTGCTGGGACACTAGATACGCAGTATTTT.

The gene calls are TRBV7-9 and TRBJ2-2; unclear D gene. Germline-derived CDR1 and CDR2 are SEHNR and FQNEAQ (reference sequence). Trimming stripped 2 bases from V and 7 bases from J, with 8 bases between. The CDR3 has 13 residues. Here the CDR3 DNA reads TGTGCCAGCAGCTTATTGGTTAACGGGGAGCTGTTTTTT. It specifies CASSLLVNGELFF.

This clone was found a few times. This sequence joins TRBV5-4 and TRBJ1-4; D is uncertain. This CDR3 region has 15 residues. The germline V and J ends were trimmed by 4 bases and 0 bases, with 10 bases remaining between them. CDR1 is SGHNT and CDR2 is YYREEE in the germline V gene (reference sequence). CDR3 sequence (DNA): TGTGCCAGCAGCCTGGTAGGGACAACTAATGAAAAACTGTTTTTT. Its translation is CASSLVGTTNEKLFF.

This clone has a handful of counts. This rearrangement joins TRBV9 to TRBJ2-5; 9 positions match TRBD2. Germline V gene data show CDR1 as SGDLS and CDR2 as YYNGEE. The ends lost 0 bases at V and 5 bases at J; junction bases unmatched: 8. This CDR3 has 16 amino acids. The CDR3 nucleotides are TGTGCCAGCAGCGTAGGTTCTAGCGGGACGATTGAGACCCAGTACTTC. Translated, it gives CASSVGSSGTIETQYF.

This CDR3 is CASSPEGLAGYNEQFF. The CDR3, as DNA: TGTGCCAGCAGCCCAGAGGGACTAGCGGGTTACAATGAGCAGTTCTTC. This chain connects TRBV4-2 to TRBJ2-1, with 12 bases aligning to TRBD2. Losses at the gene ends were 4 bases for V and 4 bases for J; bases not matched to a gene: 5. Germline V CDR1 and CDR2: LGHNA, YNFKEQ. CDR3 length equals 16 residues.

The chain couples TRBV5-6 to TRBJ2-3; 8 nucleotides match TRBD1. This CDR3 comprises 13 residues. The germline gives CDR1 SGHDT, CDR2 YYEEEE. Trimming removed 7 bases from V and 1 base from J; junction bases left unmatched: 2. CDR3 sequence: CASGQGGTDTQYF. CDR3 DNA sequence: TGTGCCAGCGGACAGGGCGGCACAGATACGCAGTATTTT.

The chain recombines TRBV29-1 with TRBJ1-3, with D unresolved. The CDR3 runs to 15 residues. V was trimmed by 7 bases and J by 3 bases, leaving 19 bases between them. CDR1 and CDR2 from the germline V gene are SQVTM and ANQGSEA. The CDR3 DNA sequence: TGCAGCGCTGCCGTGCGGGAAACTGATGGAAACACCATATATTTT. Protein product: CSAAVRETDGNTIYF.